This T cell receptor beta chain was profiled in a study of blood T cell repertoires in COVID-19. Study-wide context: Researchers got acute and convalescent COVID-19 samples from the United States, Italy and Spain. T cells, B-cell-depleted T cells, or PBMCs supplied cDNA or gDNA.

CDR1 is LGHDT and CDR2 is YNNKEL in the germline V gene (reference sequence). V was shortened by 0 bases and J by 9 bases, with 12 bases between the two germline ends. The CDR3 totals 14 residues. Per the original methods: Amplification of reference gene primers was used by the study to estimate nucleated cell counts. Sequencing was performed with immunoSEQ multiplex PCR; in TCRdb, only in-frame clones are kept and a portion is missing. From that table come the V and J calls and clone size; the DNA was used to work out D and trimming. The data hold over 45,000 clones, with more than 75% observed a single time.

This sequence joins TRBV3-1 (or the pseudogene TRBV3-2) and TRBJ1-5; D not certain. This clonotype originated in a man aged 50 or older with active COVID-19. Sequencing input: peripheral blood. Written as DNA, the CDR3 is TGTGCCAGCAGCCAAGATGGAGGGAATTTGCCCCAGCATTTT. It translates to CASSQDGGNLPQHF.